This T cell receptor beta chain is from a study of cytomegalovirus exposure and HLA in healthy donors. The study ran its PCR with 60 Vbeta and 13 Jbeta primers. Assay used: immunoSEQ multiplex PCR; TCRdb lists only in-frame clones, some missing. The data hold 150,000 or so clones, with over 70% observed a single time. Germline CDR1 reads SGDLS; CDR2 reads YYNGEE. The CDR3 length is 15 residues. V gave up 2 bases and J gave up 5 bases, with 13 bases separating them. Material: PBMCs. This sequence joins TRBV9 and TRBJ2-2; maybe TRBD2 (6 bases). This TCR came from a man aged 45-65 years in good health and CMV-seropositive. The CDR3 DNA reads TGTGCCAGCAGCGTTATAGCGGAGGGGACCGGGGAGCTGTTTTTT. Translating it yields CASSVIAEGTGELFF.